The sequence of this T cell receptor (beta chain) was determined in a study of response to subunit inactivated influenza vaccine. One entry per CDR3 protein, called by TCRdb with MiXCR from the RT-PCR reads. The top ten hold 2.8% of the sample, which has 500,000 to 700,000 distinct CDR3 sequences, roughly a quarter seen once. The CDR3 has 15 amino acids. The germline V gene has CDR1 MNHEY and CDR2 SMNVEV (reference sequence). Trimming shortened V by 5 bases and J by 2 bases, and 15 bases separated the two germline ends. This clonotype was seen a handful of times. Separately, the same data were catalogued under a study of T cells expressing NK-cell markers. That work adds: The authors generated TCR beta cDNA through 5'RACE template switching with UMIs. Each TCR beta repertoire originated in sorted T cells that were CD3+CD56+NKG2C+, CD3+CD56+NKG2C- or CD3+CD56-NKG2C+. These same clonotypes (in several donors) also led the CD3+CD56-NKG2C+ fraction.

This chain uses TRBV27 with TRBJ2-5; no clear D gene. The sequencing here drew on CD4+ T cells sorted from PBMCs, taken 11 to 12 days after vaccination. This TCR derives from a middle-aged man who received an inactivated influenza vaccine. The CDR3 loop is CASSPHLEKQETQYF. In nucleotides, the CDR3 is TGTGCCAGCAGTCCCCACCTAGAGAAGCAAGAGACCCAGTACTTC.